These 27 T cell receptor beta chains were sequenced from one sample in a study of a mutant IDH1 vaccine in newly diagnosed glioma (dated by TCRdb to the early 2020s). These TCRs are of unknown antigen specificity. The time point tag for this specimen amounts to: week 11, during vaccination. A 20-mer mutant IDH1 peptide at 300 micrograms in Montanide made up each vaccine dose, which was injected subcutaneously together with topical imiquimod. The method was the immunoSEQ multiplex PCR assay. TCRdb obtained this table from immuneACCESS and retained in-frame rearrangements with V and J assigned. These tables miss some clones; where compared with another copy, unresolved V genes account for less than half of the shortfall, and the remainder is unexplained. The sample profile shows about 110,000 clones; 85% to 90% of them were found once. The top ten hold around 0.6% of the sample. Sequencing used PBMCs, obtained from a glioma patient whose treatment included an IDH1 peptide vaccine. Receptor source: a woman between 45 and 60 years old with glioma.

The chain has TRBV9 and TRBJ2-1, with 12 bases that match TRBD2. With 2 bases clipped from V and 3 bases from J, the junction kept 0 bases outside the gene matches. CDR1 and CDR2 (germline): SGDLS, YYNGEE. The CDR3 sequence is 15 residues long. CDR3 protein: CASSVTSGSYNEQFF. CDR3 nucleotide sequence: TGTGCCAGCAGCGTGACTAGCGGGAGCTACAATGAGCAGTTCTTC. Filled out from reference TRBV9 and TRBJ2-1, the complete variable domain reads DSGVTQTPKHLITATGQRVTLRCSPRSGDLSVYWYQQSLDQGLQFLIQYYNGEERAKGNILERFSAQQFPDLHSELNLSSLELGDSALYFCASSVTSGSYNEQFFGPGTRLTVL.

As regards this clone: One junction end disagrees with the germline gene, perhaps due to a read error. The chain employs TRBV5-1 and TRBJ2-7; D gene uncertain. CDR1 is SGHRS, CDR2 YFSETQ, per germline. CDR3 length: 15 residues. This CDR3 is CASSLGSDLSCEQYF. The CDR3 DNA is TGCGCCAGCAGCTTGGGTTCGGACCTCTCCTGCGAGCAGTACTTC.

This clone was picked up a small number of times. The chain links TRBV19 to TRBJ1-2, with D tentatively TRBD1 (5 bases). V shed 5 bases and J shed 0 bases, with 7 bases lying between them. The CDR3 has 13 residues. Germline values: CDR1 LNHDA, CDR2 SQIVND (reference sequence). CDR3 DNA: TGTGCCAGTAGTCGGGGGACTAACTATGGCTACACCTTC. It encodes CASSRGTNYGYTF.

A few counts support this clone. This chain uses TRBV9 with TRBJ1-3; the D is unclear. Trimming left V 4 bases short and J 0 bases short, with 17 bases between. CDR3 size: 17 residues. The V gene's germline CDR1 is SGDLS and CDR2 YYNGEE. The CDR3 DNA reads TGTGCCAGCAGCCCCACACTAAACCCCCTCTCTGGAAACACCATATATTTT. This encodes CASSPTLNPLSGNTIYF.

This rearrangement joins TRBV23-1 to TRBJ1-5; D might be TRBD1 (6 bases). TRBV23-1 is annotated as an ORF whose role is uncertain. The CDR3 runs to 18 residues. V lost 8 bases and J lost 0, with 23 bases in between. For the CDR3, the DNA is TGCGCCAGCCGAAACTCTATTCACAGGGATGGTAGCAATCAGCCCCAGCATTTT. Amino acid sequence: CASRNSIHRDGSNQPQHF.

The chain links TRBV6-1 to TRBJ1-1, with 8 bases aligning to TRBD1. The germline CDR1 and CDR2 sequences are MNHNS and SASEGT. After removal of 10 bases from V and 1 base from J, the junction contained 5 bases not matched to a gene. The CDR3 consists of 13 residues. CDR3 residues: CANRDRKNTEAFF. CDR3 in DNA: TGTGCCAACCGGGACAGGAAGAACACTGAAGCTTTCTTT.

CDR3 protein: CASNPGTVYYGYTF. The CDR3 DNA reads as TGTGCCAGCAACCCCGGGACAGTTTACTATGGCTACACCTTC. The chain uses TRBV7-9 and TRBJ1-2; 7 bases are shared with TRBD1. CDR3 length equals 14 residues. The germline V gene encodes CDR1 SEHNR and CDR2 FQNEAQ (reference sequence). V shed 7 bases, J shed 3 bases, and the junction held 8 bases outside the gene matches.

The chain recombines TRBV2 with TRBJ2-5; possibly TRBD1 for D (5 bases). V was trimmed by 7 bases and J by 4 bases, leaving 10 bases between them. From germline, CDR1 is SNHLY and CDR2 FYNNEI. The CDR3 loop spans 12 amino acids. The CDR3 sequence is CASTDKRETQYF. The CDR3 nucleotides are TGTGCCAGCACGGACAAAAGAGAGACCCAGTACTTC.

The CDR3 spells CASSYTLADTQYF. For the CDR3, the DNA is TGTGCCAGCAGTTACACGTTAGCTGATACGCAGTATTTT. The V call is TRBV6-6, the J call TRBJ2-3; D remains ambiguous. Germline V lookup: CDR1 MNHNY, CDR2 SVGAGI (reference sequence). V was trimmed by 2 bases and J by 6 bases, leaving 9 bases between them. The CDR3 length is 13 residues.

The chain uses TRBV7-9 and TRBJ1-2, with TRBD1 matching over 9 bases. With V trimmed by 3 bases and J by 4 bases, 6 bases remained unmatched. This CDR3 region has 15 residues. Germline CDR1 reads SEHNR; CDR2 reads FQNEAQ (reference sequence). CDR3: CASSLADRGVYGYTF. CDR3 nucleotide sequence: TGTGCCAGCAGCTTGGCGGACAGGGGCGTCTATGGCTACACCTTC.

The genes are TRBV4-1 and TRBJ2-3; D gene unclear. V gave up 0 bases and J gave up 4 bases, with 5 bases separating them. The CDR3 is 13 amino acids. The germline gives CDR1 MGHRA, CDR2 YSYEKL. The CDR3 here is CASSQDGPDTQYF. The CDR3 coding sequence is TGCGCCAGCAGCCAAGATGGGCCAGATACGCAGTATTTT.

The rearrangement joins TRBV5-1 to TRBJ2-1; 13 bases align to TRBD2. The CDR3 is made up of 15 amino acids. Germline V lookup: CDR1 SGHRS, CDR2 YFSETQ. The trim removed 3 bases at V and 7 bases at J, leaving 4 bases unmatched. The CDR3 sequence: CASSSGTSGKNEQFF. CDR3 nucleotides: TGCGCCAGCAGCTCCGGGACTAGCGGGAAGAATGAGCAGTTCTTC.

This chain connects TRBV6-5 to TRBJ2-7; TRBD1 matches 8 bases. Per the germline V gene, CDR1 is MNHEY and CDR2 is SVGAGI. V lost 7 bases and J lost 3; bases outside the gene matches: 8. This CDR3 contains 14 residues. CDR3 in DNA: TGTGCCAGCAATGACGGACAGGGCCACTACGAGCAGTACTTC. Amino acids: CASNDGQGHYEQYF.

A few counts support this clone. V gene TRBV30 combines with J gene TRBJ1-1; TRBD1 might be the D (6 bases). V was cut by 1 base and J by 1 base, with 7 bases left in between. This CDR3 comprises 13 residues. From germline, CDR1 is GTSNPN and CDR2 SVGIG (reference sequence). This CDR3 is CAWSEGENTEAFF. The CDR3 DNA follows: TGTGCCTGGAGTGAGGGGGAGAACACTGAAGCTTTCTTT.

The J gene is TRBJ2-5, the V gene TRBV18, with unresolved D. Looked up from germline, CDR1 is KGHSH and CDR2 is LQKENI. This CDR3 contains 15 residues. V was pared by 3 bases and J by 3 bases, with 14 bases between. The CDR3 coding sequence is TGTGCCAGCTCACCGCAACTGTCCAGGAAAGAGACCCAGTACTTC. Amino acids: CASSPQLSRKETQYF.

The rearrangement links TRBV27 to TRBJ2-5; D could derive from TRBD1 or TRBD2 (5 bases each). This CDR3 has 15 amino acids. The germline V gene encodes CDR1 MNHEY and CDR2 SMNVEV (reference sequence). Trimming pared 4 bases from V and 2 bases from J, leaving 14 bases between. The CDR3 region has the DNA TGTGCCAGCAGTTGGACCGGGACGAAACAAGAGACCCAGTACTTC. Residues: CASSWTGTKQETQYF.

The chain carries TRBV28 and TRBJ1-5; TRBD1 matches at 8 bases. This CDR3 has 15 residues. V was pared by 6 bases and J by 2 bases, with 6 bases of the junction left unmatched. The germline V gene has CDR1 MDHEN and CDR2 SYDVKM. CDR3 residues: CASRRTGSGNQPQHF. The CDR3 coding sequence is TGTGCCAGCAGGCGGACAGGGAGCGGCAATCAGCCCCAGCATTTT. The entire variable domain, with the rest obtained from reference TRBV28 and TRBJ1-5, is as follows: DVKVTQSSRYLVKRTGEKVFLECVQDMDHENMFWYRQDPGLGLRLIYFSYDVKMKEKGDIPEGYSVSREKKERFSLILESASTNQTSMYLCASRRTGSGNQPQHFGDGTRLSIL.

The V call is TRBV2, the J call TRBJ2-6; TRBD2 aligns across 8 bases. V lost 6 bases, J lost 0 bases, and 10 bases stayed unmatched. The CDR3 has 18 amino acids. Per the germline V gene, CDR1 is SNHLY and CDR2 is FYNNEI. CDR3: CASRTGGALFSGANVLTF. CDR3 nucleotides: TGTGCCAGCAGAACGGGGGGGGCCCTCTTCTCTGGGGCCAACGTCCTGACTTTC.

The CDR3 sequence is CASSLDYQETQYF. DNA for the CDR3: TGTGCCAGCAGCTTGGACTACCAAGAGACCCAGTACTTC. The chain recombines TRBV5-4 with TRBJ2-5; D remains ambiguous. V was shortened by 0 bases and J by 0 bases, with 3 bases between the two germline ends. Germline assignment: CDR1 SGHNT and CDR2 YYREEE (reference sequence). This CDR3 has 13 amino acids.

This chain connects TRBV6-6 to TRBJ1-5; TRBD1 matches at 10 bases. The ends lost 5 bases at V and 6 bases at J; junction bases unmatched: 7. Germline V CDR1 and CDR2: MNHNY, SVGAGI (reference sequence). This CDR3 contains 15 residues. The CDR3 sequence is CASSTGGQGSQPQHF. CDR3 DNA sequence: TGTGCCAGCAGTACGGGGGGACAGGGGAGTCAGCCCCAGCATTTT.

The chain's CDR3 is CASSPLQGSHQPQHF. CDR3 DNA sequence: TGTGCCAGCTCACCCCTACAGGGGTCCCATCAGCCCCAGCATTTT. The rearrangement uses TRBV18 and TRBJ1-5; 7 bases align to TRBD1. The germline V gene encodes CDR1 KGHSH and CDR2 LQKENI. The J segment lost 5 bases and the V segment lost 3 bases, leaving 7 bases of the junction unmatched. There are 15 residues in the CDR3.

About this clone: Its ends do not fully match the called genes, so a read error is possible. CDR3 loop: CASTIEGLAGGPSHEQYF. The CDR3 coding sequence is TGTGCCAGCACCATAGAGGGCCTAGCGGGAGGGCCCTCCCACGAGCAGTACTTC. This sequence joins TRBV28 and TRBJ2-7, with 12 bases that match TRBD2. The CDR3 length is 18 residues. Looked up from germline, CDR1 is MDHEN and CDR2 is SYDVKM.

This chain links TRBV6-5 with TRBJ1-3; a weak D match, TRBD1 (5 bases). V dropped 7 bases and J dropped 0 bases, with 10 bases sitting between them. Germline CDR1 and CDR2: MNHEY and SVGAGI. CDR3 size: 14 residues. CDR3 residues: CASKVQGSGNTIYF. The CDR3 bases are TGTGCCAGCAAAGTCCAGGGCTCTGGAAACACCATATATTTT.

This chain connects TRBV27 to TRBJ2-7, with 11 bases identical to TRBD1. Trimming at V came to 4 bases and at J to 6 bases, leaving 8 bases not matched to a gene. The germline CDR1 and CDR2 sequences are MNHEY and SMNVEV (reference sequence). The length of the CDR3 is 15 residues. CDR3 DNA sequence: TGTGCCAGCAGTTGGGGGACAGGGGGTACGCGCGAGCAGTACTTC. It yields the protein CASSWGTGGTREQYF.

This chain uses TRBV10-1 with TRBJ2-3; 7 bases are a match to TRBD2. V dropped 6 bases and J dropped 4; count of bases not matched to a gene: 10. The CDR3 totals 15 residues. Germline loops: CDR1 WNHNN, CDR2 SYGVQD (reference sequence). The CDR3 sequence is CASRAGLKPADTQYF. CDR3 nucleotides: TGCGCCAGCAGAGCGGGACTTAAACCCGCAGATACGCAGTATTTT.

To note about this clone: Mismatch with germline at one junction end may stem from a read error. The V gene is TRBV30, the J gene TRBJ2-7; 10 bases are shared with TRBD2. Germline V gives CDR1 GTSNPN, CDR2 SVGIG (reference sequence). There are 12 residues in the CDR3. CDR3 DNA sequence: TGTGCCTGGGGGCGGGCTAGCGGGAGATTGGACTTC. It specifies CAWGRASGRLDF.

The CDR3 spells CASSQKWDGELFF. In DNA form, the CDR3 reads TGTGCCAGCAGTCAAAAGTGGGACGGGGAGCTGTTTTTT. V gene TRBV6-6 combines with J gene TRBJ2-2; D ambiguous. The CDR3 sequence is 13 residues long. The germline V gene encodes CDR1 MNHNY and CDR2 SVGAGI (reference sequence). Between the trimmed V and J ends, which lost 5 bases and 7 bases, there was a span of 11 bases.